The T cell receptor (beta chain) under discussion was sequenced for a study of T cell repertoires in ileal Crohn's disease. V was shortened by 5 bases and J by 3 bases, with 11 bases between the two germline ends. This CDR3 is built from 14 residues. The germline CDR1 and CDR2 sequences are MNHEY and SMNVEV (reference sequence). Method: immunoSEQ multiplex PCR; TCRdb's copy keeps in-frame clones and lacks some. The table includes around 15,000 clones, 80% detected once. The chain carries TRBV27 and TRBJ1-5; D possibly corresponds to TRBD1 (6 bases). The source is an adult with Crohn's disease. The source material was ileal tissue. This CDR3 is CASSVGHTNQPQHF. In DNA, the CDR3 is TGTGCCAGCAGTGTGGGACACACCAATCAGCCCCAGCATTTT.